In its sample, the clone carrying this TCR beta chain was seen many times. The target antigen is unknown. This entry is derived from a study of CD8 T cells in ankylosing spondylitis. Making the TCR beta libraries involved quantitative 5'-RACE with molecular barcodes. TCRdb used MiXCR to reprocess the 5' RACE reads, holding one entry per CDR3 protein. This sample has some 290,000 distinct CDR3 sequences; 15% to 20% occur once, and the top ten carry 7.8%. Trimming took 3 bases from V and 5 from J, leaving 2 bases between them. CDR1 and CDR2 from the germline V gene are MDHEN and SYDVKM. This CDR3 is built from 11 residues. Notes on the study in general: Researchers report that disease-linked clones proved CD8+ and relatively rare in peripheral blood. It appeared that ankylosing spondylitis blood was characterized by a TCR beta motif of fewer than ten highly homologous variants. Earlier studies detected some motif variants in reactive arthritis synovial fluid and blood.

This TCR was recovered from a male donor with ankylosing spondylitis or in good health (not recorded which). The sequenced sample was blood, either unsorted or a sorted T cell fraction (not recorded which). The V and J genes are TRBV28 and TRBJ2-1; no definite D call. CDR3 residues: CASSFDNEQFF. The CDR3 nucleotides are TGTGCCAGCAGTTTTGACAATGAGCAGTTCTTC. Based on the CDR3 plus reference TRBV28 and TRBJ2-1, the full variable domain is DVKVTQSSRYLVKRTGEKVFLECVQDMDHENMFWYRQDPGLGLRLIYFSYDVKMKEKGDIPEGYSVSREKKERFSLILESASTNQTSMYLCASSFDNEQFFGPGTRLTVL.